These 21 T cell receptor beta chains originate from one sample sequenced in a study of a mutant IDH1 vaccine in newly diagnosed glioma. As to time point: week 35, safety follow-up. Vaccine doses each comprised 300 ug of mutant IDH1 20-mer peptide, with topical imiquimod. Generated by immunoSEQ multiplex PCR, the TCRdb table keeps only in-frame clones and is missing some. The table lists approximately 66,000 clones, around four fifths of them singletons. Their antigen targets remain unknown. Sequenced material: PBMCs, taken from a glioma patient whose treatment included an IDH1 peptide vaccine. The receptors come from a young man with glioma.

This chain connects TRBV7-6 to TRBJ2-2; 8 bases are a match to TRBD2. Germline loops: CDR1 SGHVS, CDR2 FNYEAQ. The CDR3 loop spans 16 amino acids. V was pared by 2 bases and J by 4 bases, with 6 bases of the junction left unmatched. The CDR3 DNA reads as TGTGCCAGCAGCTTATGGCGGGGGGCACCCACCGGGGAGCTGTTTTTT. Its translation is CASSLWRGAPTGELFF.

This rearrangement joins TRBV7-9 to TRBJ2-5; TRBD2 might be the D (7 bases). The CDR3 runs to 17 residues. Trimming removed 5 bases from V and 1 base from J, with 20 bases in between. Germline assignment: CDR1 SEHNR and CDR2 FQNEAQ (reference sequence). The CDR3 protein is CASSEARPAGAQETQYF. CDR3 DNA sequence: TGTGCCAGCAGCGAAGCTCGGCCCGCGGGGGCCCAAGAGACCCAGTACTTC. Filled out from reference TRBV7-9 and TRBJ2-5, the complete variable domain reads DTGVSQNPRHKITKRGQNVTFRCDPISEHNRLYWYRQTLGQGPEFLTYFQNEAQLEKSRLLSDRFSAERPKGSFSTLEIQRTEQGDSAMYLCASSEARPAGAQETQYFGPGTRLLVL.

This sequence joins TRBV19 and TRBJ1-2; no definite D call. Trimming left V 2 bases short and J 2 bases short, with 9 bases between. CDR1 is LNHDA and CDR2 is SQIVND in the germline V gene (reference sequence). The CDR3 loop spans 14 amino acids. In DNA, the CDR3 is TGTGCCAGTAGTATATATTCCCACAACTATGGCTACACCTTC. Translating it yields CASSIYSHNYGYTF.

The sample holds a few counts of this clone. The chain joins TRBV7-8 to TRBJ1-5; 7 bases line up with TRBD1. V trimming: 1 base; J trimming: 4 bases; junction bases outside the gene matches: 7. Germline lookup yields CDR1 SGHVS and CDR2 FQNEAQ. The CDR3 totals 16 residues. The CDR3 here is CASSLVHRGSNQPQHF. Here the CDR3 DNA reads TGTGCCAGCAGCTTAGTACACAGGGGCAGTAATCAGCCCCAGCATTTT.

The chain is built from TRBV5-6 and TRBJ1-6; D unresolved. V shed 4 bases and J shed 6 bases, with 5 bases lying between them. This CDR3 comprises 12 residues. Germline V gene lookup returns CDR1 SGHDT and CDR2 YYEEEE. The CDR3 region has the DNA TGTGCCAGCAGCCGGCCTAATTCACCCCTCCACTTT. It translates to CASSRPNSPLHF. The full variable domain, completed using reference TRBV5-6 and TRBJ1-6, is DAGVTQSPTHLIKTRGQQVTLRCSPKSGHDTVSWYQQALGQGPQFIFQYYEEEERQRGNFPDRFSGHQFPNYSSELNVNALLLGDSALYLCASSRPNSPLHFGNGTRLTVT.

The chain carries TRBV7-9 and TRBJ1-2; no reliable D call. V was shortened by 5 bases and J by 5 bases, with 12 bases between the two germline ends. Germline CDR1 and CDR2: SEHNR and FQNEAQ (reference sequence). This CDR3 comprises 13 residues. CDR3 loop: CASSLRSGYGYTF. CDR3 sequence (DNA): TGTGCCAGCAGCCTCCGCAGTGGATATGGCTACACCTTC.

The chain is built from TRBV7-9 and TRBJ2-1; the match to TRBD2 covers 9 bases. Germline V gene lookup returns CDR1 SEHNR and CDR2 FQNEAQ (reference sequence). CDR3 length: 19 residues. J lost 1 base, V lost 3 bases, and 13 bases had no gene match. The CDR3 region is CASSFPPIQRGESYNEQFF. In nucleotides, the CDR3 is TGTGCCAGCAGCTTCCCCCCGATCCAGCGGGGGGAATCCTACAATGAGCAGTTCTTC.

J is TRBJ2-1 and V is TRBV28; no definite D call. V was pared by 5 bases and J by 7 bases, with 12 bases between. This CDR3 comprises 13 residues. Germline assignment: CDR1 MDHEN and CDR2 SYDVKM. The CDR3 protein is CASSPTPRNEQFF. Here the CDR3 DNA reads TGTGCCAGCAGTCCCACCCCTCGGAATGAGCAGTTCTTC.

This rearrangement joins TRBV7-2 to TRBJ2-5; D might be TRBD2 (5 bases). The V and J ends lost 3 bases and 9 bases respectively, with 26 bases between them. This CDR3 spans 17 amino acids. CDR1 SGHTA and CDR2 FQGNSA come from the germline V gene. This CDR3 reads CASSFNPGTKRGWAQYF. CDR3 nucleotide sequence: TGTGCCAGCAGCTTCAACCCGGGAACAAAACGCGGGTGGGCCCAGTACTTC.

The chain carries TRBV19 and TRBJ2-7, with TRBD2 identical over 9 bases. V dropped 3 bases and J dropped 3; count of bases not matched to a gene: 9. Germline loops: CDR1 LNHDA, CDR2 SQIVND (reference sequence). The CDR3 has 16 residues. CDR3 sequence (DNA): TGTGCCAGTAGTATTAAGGGGCTAGCGGGGTACTACGAGCAGTACTTC. Translation: CASSIKGLAGYYEQYF.

The chain joins TRBV14 to TRBJ2-2, with TRBD1 identical over 7 bases. CDR3 length equals 14 residues. CDR1 and CDR2 from the germline V gene are SGHDN and FVKESK. With V trimmed by 4 bases and J by 3 bases, 2 bases remained unmatched. The CDR3 sequence: CASSPDRYTGELFF. In nucleotides, the CDR3 is TGTGCCAGCAGCCCGGACAGGTACACCGGGGAGCTGTTTTTT.

The rearrangement joins TRBV27 to TRBJ2-7; D remains unclear. V was cut by 8 bases and J by 3 bases, with 17 bases left in between. CDR3 length equals 14 residues. Germline V gene lookup returns CDR1 MNHEY and CDR2 SMNVEV (reference sequence). The CDR3: CASREDGVDYEQYF. The CDR3, as DNA: TGTGCCAGCCGAGAAGACGGCGTCGACTACGAGCAGTACTTC.

By sample fraction, this clone is large. This rearrangement joins TRBV5-8 to TRBJ2-7, with D perhaps assigned TRBD1 or TRBD2 (5 bases each). Trimming cost V 4 bases and J 0 bases, with 14 bases left between them. The germline CDR1 and CDR2 sequences are SGHTS and YDEGEE. CDR3 length: 15 residues. This chain's CDR3 is CASSLTRGLSYEQYF. DNA of the CDR3: TGTGCCAGCAGCCTAACGAGGGGTCTCTCCTACGAGCAGTACTTC.

The CDR3, as DNA: TGTGCCAGCAGCGTAGGGGCTAGCGGGGTTTACGAGCAGTACTTC. As protein: CASSVGASGVYEQYF. The chain uses TRBV9 and TRBJ2-7; TRBD2 matches 9 bases. Germline loops: CDR1 SGDLS, CDR2 YYNGEE. The CDR3 runs to 15 residues. V trimming: 0 bases; J trimming: 4 bases; junction bases outside the gene matches: 5.

The chain uses TRBV5-6 and TRBJ2-2; D is unclear. The V end was cut by 8 bases, the J end by 0 bases, with 14 bases between. The germline V gene has CDR1 SGHDT and CDR2 YYEEEE. CDR3 size: 15 residues. The CDR3 coding sequence is TGTGCCAGTCGAGGTCCGGAGTCGAACACCGGGGAGCTGTTTTTT. It yields the protein CASRGPESNTGELFF.

V is TRBV7-2 and J is TRBJ1-5, with D possibly being TRBD1 (5 bases). The CDR3 is 16 amino acids. The germline CDR1 and CDR2 sequences are SGHTA and FQGNSA. The V end was cut by 3 bases, the J end by 3 bases, with 15 bases between. This CDR3 reads CASSFKTGLTNQPQHF. The DNA of the CDR3 is TGTGCCAGCAGCTTCAAGACGGGACTGACCAATCAGCCCCAGCATTTT.

The table lists this clone with a few counts. The chain carries TRBV5-1 and TRBJ2-2; 8 bases agree with TRBD1. The germline CDR1 and CDR2 sequences are SGHRS and YFSETQ. CDR3 size: 18 residues. V dropped 3 bases and J dropped 4; count of bases not matched to a gene: 14. As DNA, the CDR3 is TGCGCCAGCAGCTATTATCCGGGAAACAGGGGGAGCACCGGGGAGCTGTTTTTT. Protein product: CASSYYPGNRGSTGELFF.

The chain carries TRBV2 and TRBJ2-1; 14 nucleotides align to TRBD2. The CDR3 has 18 residues. Germline V gene lookup returns CDR1 SNHLY and CDR2 FYNNEI. V was clipped by 3 bases and J by 0 bases; unmatched bases: 4. CDR3 coding DNA: TGTGCCAGCAGTGAGGGACTAGCGGGGGTGAGCTCCTACAATGAGCAGTTCTTC. Its protein is CASSEGLAGVSSYNEQFF.

The gene calls are TRBV5-1 and TRBJ1-6; 11 bases map to TRBD1. Germline V CDR1 and CDR2: SGHRS, YFSETQ. Losses at the gene ends were 4 bases for V and 6 bases for J; bases not matched to a gene: 9. The CDR3 loop spans 17 amino acids. CDR3 sequence reads: CASSPGTGGGFNSPLHF. The CDR3 DNA reads TGCGCCAGCAGCCCTGGGACAGGGGGAGGGTTTAATTCACCCCTCCACTTT.

The V call is TRBV25-1, the J call TRBJ1-6; a weak D match, TRBD1 (6 bases). Germline V gene data show CDR1 as MGHDK and CDR2 as SYGVNS. V dropped 5 bases and J dropped 6 bases, with 11 bases sitting between them. The CDR3 totals 14 residues. CDR3 region: CASSSYRANSPLHF. As DNA, the CDR3 is TGTGCCAGCAGTTCCTACAGGGCTAATTCACCCCTCCACTTT.

The genes are TRBV6-1 and TRBJ2-7; D possibly uses TRBD1 or TRBD2 (5 bases each). Germline values: CDR1 MNHNS, CDR2 SASEGT. The CDR3 totals 15 residues. Trimming took off 6 bases at V and 6 bases at J, with 21 bases between the two ends. The CDR3 nucleotides read TGTGCCAGCAGGCTCTCCGGGACGGAAACCAGCGAGCAGTACTTC. Its protein product is CASRLSGTETSEQYF.